This TCR beta chain was sequenced for a study of T cell responses to AZD1222 COVID-19 vaccine (dated by TCRdb to the early 2020s). For the study in its entirety: A total of 233 trial participants underwent TCR sequencing, of whom about 210 received two doses of AZD1222 and some 25 received two doses of the MenACWY control vaccine. Trial participants were enrolled by age into subgroups of 18-55, 56-69 and 70-plus years, and 148, 28 and 57 TCR-sequenced participants, respectively, were included in these subgroups. On the study overall, not on this receptor specifically: The vaccine-associated CD4 TCRs covered the entire spike protein, and the dominant responses fell in regions 160-218 and 743-854. Most participants were white British and females outnumbered males, and the authors suggested that clonal diversity may have been underestimated. In the small 56-69-year group, the increase in depth fell short of significance, most likely because of low power. After two AZD1222 doses, spike-specific TCR breadth and depth were significantly higher than at day 0 and than in MenACWY recipients. Because no samples from the day 14 peak response were available, repertoires could be characterized only after the peak T cell response. Only five to seven AZD1222 recipients were SARS-CoV-2 seropositive at baseline, limiting conclusions about previously exposed vaccinees. Reportedly, almost half of the unique spike-specific TCRs recognized epitopes lying outside the regions that are mutated in the B.1.351 and B.1.1.7 variants.

In light of the paper, this sample's time point label describes: about 28 days (+/-7) after the second vaccine dose. According to the study, the label for this sample's treatment or condition signals: meningococcal conjugate vaccine given as trial control. Vaccinee samples came from UK trials COV001 and COV002, including a single-blind randomized controlled phase 2/3 trial of AZD1222 (ChAdOx1 nCoV-19) in healthy adults. For TCRbeta chain sequencing, PBMC samples were collected from trial participants at day 0 and at day 28 after the second dose. The CDR3 regions of human TCRbeta chains were analyzed by immunosequencing. On the study's bioinformatics: TCRs in the repertoires were matched against a reference library of SARS-CoV-2-specific TCRs that had been generated with the MIRA antigen-specificity platform. Breadth was defined as the fraction of unique TCRs that were SARS-CoV-2-associated, and depth was defined as the fraction of total T cells that were SARS-CoV-2-associated. Using the MIRA data, every spike-specific TCR was mapped to the spike region that the TCR reacted to and assigned to either a CD4 or a CD8 class. Log10-transformed breadth and depth values were compared by one-way ANOVA with Sidak's multiple comparisons tests. Imported from immuneACCESS, the table was reduced by TCRdb to in-frame sequences with V and J called. These copies leave out some clones; in studies compared against another copy, an unresolved V gene accounts for under half, and the cause of the remainder is not known. V, J and clone size were drawn from that table, and D and trimming were deduced from the DNA. The sample yields roughly 97,000 clones; around nine tenths were counted once. The top ten clonotypes cover roughly 3.3% of the sample.

The CDR3 covers 16 residues, taking in both the cysteine and the phenylalanine. The only DNA kept is the CDR3, 48 bases in frame from the first base. Clipping removes 4 bases from V and 0 bases from J, with 5 as the unmatched junction base count. Details on this clone: Its recognized antigen is unknown. No much larger clone exists at a distance of one base, and base qualities are not known.

The TCR was taken from an adult who received the MenACWY meningococcal vaccine as a control. The sample was peripheral blood, taken 28 days after the second dose of the MenACWY control vaccine. In this chain, TRBV23-1 is recombined with TRBJ2-2; 7 central bases correspond to TRBD1. TRBV23-1 is noted as an ORF with a role that remains uncertain. The base sequence is TGCGCCAGCAGTCCTACGGGACAGTCGAACACCGGGGAGCTGTTTTTT. It translates as CASSPTGQSNTGELFF.